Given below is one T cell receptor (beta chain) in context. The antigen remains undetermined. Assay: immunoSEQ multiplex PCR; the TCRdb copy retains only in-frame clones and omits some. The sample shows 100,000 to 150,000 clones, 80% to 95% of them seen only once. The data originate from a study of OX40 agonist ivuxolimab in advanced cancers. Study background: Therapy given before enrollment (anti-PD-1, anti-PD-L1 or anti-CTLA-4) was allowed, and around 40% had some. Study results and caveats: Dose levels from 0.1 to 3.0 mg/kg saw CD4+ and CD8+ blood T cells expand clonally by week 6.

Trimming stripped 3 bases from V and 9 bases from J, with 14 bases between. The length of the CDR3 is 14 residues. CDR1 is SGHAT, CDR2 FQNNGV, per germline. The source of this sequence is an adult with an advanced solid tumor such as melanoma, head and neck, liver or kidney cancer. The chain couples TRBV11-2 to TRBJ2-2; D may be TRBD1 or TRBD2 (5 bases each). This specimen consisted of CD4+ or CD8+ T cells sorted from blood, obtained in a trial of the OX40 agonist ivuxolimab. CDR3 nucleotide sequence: TGTGCCAGCAGCTTGGGGACCACGACACGGGAGCTGTTTTTT. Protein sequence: CASSLGTTTRELFF.